Listed below are T cell receptor beta chains from one sample, sequenced in a study of CXCR3-negative and CXCR3-positive naive CD8 T cells. For each CDR3 protein, TCRdb gives one entry from its re-call of the 5' RACE reads, without DNA. In all, the sample yields over 45,000 distinct CDR3 sequences. Specimen: naive CXCR3- CD8+ T cells from blood. The origin of the receptors is a human donor in good health. Some clones in this sample may be carry-over from other donors' samples. CDR3s include the opening cysteine and the closing phenylalanine or tryptophan. Each record gives: J gene, V gene, CDR3 protein.

TRBJ2-5 | TRBV12-3/TRBV12-4 | CASSGQGASETQYF
TRBJ2-7 | TRBV29-1 | CSVEQGDTYEQYF
TRBJ2-2 | TRBV28 | CASSSGLAAGELFF
TRBJ2-7 | TRBV12-3/TRBV12-4 | CASGDTAYEQYF
TRBJ1-1 | TRBV6-5 | CASSYSPLSMNTEAFF
TRBJ2-1 | TRBV28 | CASRPSTGTSGGNSPHNEQFF
TRBJ2-1 | TRBV6-6 | CASSYGQGASYNEQFF
TRBJ2-7 | TRBV3-1 | CASSQYRDRDSYEQYF
TRBJ2-5 | TRBV27 | CASSSTQETQYF
TRBJ2-5 | TRBV7-3 | CASSLTGGGETQYF
TRBJ2-3 | TRBV12-3/TRBV12-4 | CASSWGTDTQYF
TRBJ2-3 | TRBV25-1 | CASSEFAAASTDTQYF
TRBJ2-1 | TRBV7-9 | CASSPKTGSSYNEQFF
TRBJ1-5 | TRBV12-3/TRBV12-4 | CASSFGLPRGNQPQHF
TRBJ1-2 | TRBV7-2 | CASNLPRAPNYGYTF
TRBJ2-5 | TRBV6-5 | CASSYSFLVVGRDNAWETQYF
TRBJ2-7 | TRBV2 | CASSASGQGLIYEQYF
TRBJ2-7 | TRBV29-1 | CSVYVLDKGPYEQYF